This T cell receptor beta chain originates from a study of blood T cell repertoires in COVID-19. The table came from immunoSEQ multiplex PCR; TCRdb's copy has only in-frame clones and leaves some out. The table includes about 370,000 clones, over 75% detected once. Cohort allocation depended upon clinical history that participants reported. The CDR3 spans 14 residues. Germline V CDR1 and CDR2: SGHAT, FQDESV (reference sequence). V was shortened by 1 base and J by 0 bases, with 5 bases between the two germline ends. The specimen was PBMCs or T cells enriched from blood (not recorded which). This rearrangement joins TRBV11-1 to TRBJ2-3; D call uncertain. The TCR was taken from a man aged 18 to 30 who had recovered from COVID-19. For the CDR3, the DNA is TGTGCCAGCAGCTTAGTGGCTAGCACAGATACGCAGTATTTT. It codes for CASSLVASTDTQYF.